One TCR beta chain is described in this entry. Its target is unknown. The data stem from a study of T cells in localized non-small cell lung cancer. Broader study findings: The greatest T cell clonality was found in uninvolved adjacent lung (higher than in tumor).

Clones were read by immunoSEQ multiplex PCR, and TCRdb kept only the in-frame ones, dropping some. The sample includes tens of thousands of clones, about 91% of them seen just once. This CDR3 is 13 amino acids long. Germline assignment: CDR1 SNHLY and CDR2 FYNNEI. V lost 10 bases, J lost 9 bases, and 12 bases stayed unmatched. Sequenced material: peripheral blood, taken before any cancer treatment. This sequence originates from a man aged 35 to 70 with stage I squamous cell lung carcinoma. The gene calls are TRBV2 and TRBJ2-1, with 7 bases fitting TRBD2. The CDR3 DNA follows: TGTGCCACCTATTTGGGGGGGATCGGTGAGCAGTTCTTC. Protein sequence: CATYLGGIGEQFF.